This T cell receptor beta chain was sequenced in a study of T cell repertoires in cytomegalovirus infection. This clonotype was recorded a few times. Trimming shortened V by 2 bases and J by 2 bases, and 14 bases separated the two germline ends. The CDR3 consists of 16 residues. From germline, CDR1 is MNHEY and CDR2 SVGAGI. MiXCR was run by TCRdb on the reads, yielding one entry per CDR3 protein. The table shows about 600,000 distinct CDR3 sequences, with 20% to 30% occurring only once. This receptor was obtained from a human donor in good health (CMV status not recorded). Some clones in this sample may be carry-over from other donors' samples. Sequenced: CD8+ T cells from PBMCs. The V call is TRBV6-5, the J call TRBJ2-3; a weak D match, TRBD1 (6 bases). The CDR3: CASSYTRDTYTDTQYF. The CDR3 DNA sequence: TGTGCCAGCAGTTACACACGGGACACCTACACAGATACGCAGTATTTT.